These 30 T cell receptor beta chains were sequenced from one sample in a study of shared clonotypes between healthy human individuals. Produced via immunoSEQ multiplex PCR; TCRdb's table is partial and in-frame only. This table holds approximately 2,300,000 clones, roughly 92% found once. Sequencing input: naive CD4+ T cells from PBMCs. Subset noted: CD45RA+ positively selected. These receptors came from a man aged 18 to 35 in good health. Some clones in this sample may be carry-over from other donors' samples.

The rearrangement joins TRBV5-1 to TRBJ2-5, with D tentatively TRBD2 (5 bases). The V end was cut by 4 bases, the J end by 5 bases, with 18 bases between. CDR1 SGHRS and CDR2 YFSETQ come from the germline V gene. The CDR3 consists of 15 residues. CDR3 amino acids: CASSARVGVGETQYF. The CDR3 DNA sequence: TGCGCCAGCAGCGCCCGCGTCGGGGTGGGGGAGACCCAGTACTTC.

This clone was counted only a few times. The CDR3 reads CASSQDLGGGLGKLFF. For the CDR3, the DNA is TGCGCCAGCAGCCAAGATCTCGGGGGAGGTCTTGGAAAACTGTTTTTT. The chain is built from TRBV4-3 and TRBJ1-4, with a weak D call TRBD1 (5 bases). Germline V gives CDR1 LGHNA, CDR2 YSLEER. The CDR3 runs to 16 residues. The V end was cut by 0 bases, the J end by 10 bases, with 18 bases between.

The chain uses TRBV27 and TRBJ2-2, with TRBD1 matching over 9 bases. This CDR3 contains 16 residues. Trimming at V came to 6 bases and at J to 4 bases, leaving 9 bases not matched to a gene. Germline V CDR1 and CDR2: MNHEY, SMNVEV (reference sequence). The CDR3 protein is CASRRGTGSVTGELFF. CDR3 sequence (DNA): TGTGCCAGCAGACGTGGGACAGGGTCGGTCACCGGGGAGCTGTTTTTT.

This chain connects TRBV2 to TRBJ1-4, with D tentatively TRBD1 (5 bases). Looked up from germline, CDR1 is SNHLY and CDR2 is FYNNEI. There are 12 residues in the CDR3. V was shortened by 8 bases and J by 10 bases, with 14 bases between the two germline ends. Here the CDR3 reads CASGGTLGKLFF. CDR3 bases: TGTGCCAGCGGGGGGACTCTCGGAAAACTGTTTTTT. Full variable domain (missing parts from reference TRBV2 and TRBJ1-4): EPEVTQTPSHQVTQMGQEVILRCVPISNHLYFYWYRQILGQKVEFLVSFYNNEISEKSEIFDDQFSVERPDGSNFTLKIRSTKLEDSAMYFCASGGTLGKLFFGSGTQLSVL.

Comment on this clone: The sample carries other DNA sequences with the same CDR3. The V and J genes are TRBV18 and TRBJ2-2; D is ambiguous. Trimming pared 0 bases from V and 6 bases from J, leaving 2 bases between. Germline V gene sequence: CDR1 KGHSH, CDR2 LQKENI. This CDR3 spans 12 amino acids. CDR3: CASSPPSGELFF. As DNA, the CDR3 is TGTGCCAGCTCACCACCCTCCGGGGAGCTGTTTTTT.

V usage is TRBV5-1 and J usage is TRBJ2-1; D might be TRBD2 (6 bases). Germline lookup yields CDR1 SGHRS and CDR2 YFSETQ. CDR3 length: 15 amino acids. Trimming shortened V by 0 bases and J by 10 bases, and 17 bases separated the two germline ends. DNA of the CDR3: TGCGCCAGCAGCTTGGAGGGGAACATAGCGGAAGAGCAGTTCTTC. Translating gives CASSLEGNIAEEQFF.

The genes are TRBV6-6 and TRBJ1-5, with 7 bases lining up with TRBD1. CDR3 length: 15 amino acids. V shed 5 bases and J 1 base; nucleotides not matched to a gene: 5. Germline lookup yields CDR1 MNHNY and CDR2 SVGAGI (reference sequence). CDR3 amino acids: CASSINRGSNQPQHF. As DNA, the CDR3 is TGTGCCAGCAGTATAAACAGGGGAAGCAATCAGCCCCAGCATTTT.

The V gene is TRBV28, the J gene TRBJ1-5; D is undetermined. Germline V CDR1 and CDR2: MDHEN, SYDVKM. V was cut by 8 bases and J by 3 bases, with 11 bases left in between. CDR3 length: 13 amino acids. The CDR3 sequence: CASHKGFNQPQHF. For the CDR3, the DNA is TGTGCCAGCCACAAAGGATTCAATCAGCCCCAGCATTTT.

The chain recombines TRBV6-5 with TRBJ2-1, with D perhaps TRBD1 or TRBD2 (5 bases each). The CDR3 length is 14 residues. Deletions cut 0 bases from V and 6 bases from J, with 9 bases between. The germline V gene encodes CDR1 MNHEY and CDR2 SVGAGI. Here the CDR3 reads CASSYSGTVNEQFF. As DNA, the CDR3 is TGTGCCAGCAGTTACTCGGGGACCGTCAATGAGCAGTTCTTC.

This chain connects TRBV18 to TRBJ1-2, with no clear D. V lost 3 bases to trimming and J lost 0 bases, with 11 bases between them. CDR3 length: 15 residues. The germline CDR1 and CDR2 sequences are KGHSH and LQKENI. CDR3 amino acids: CASSPVPEPNYGYTF. The CDR3 region has the DNA TGTGCCAGCTCACCGGTCCCAGAACCTAACTATGGCTACACCTTC.

In its sample, this clone was seen a few times. Other DNA sequences from this sample encode an identical CDR3 as well. This chain uses TRBV18 with TRBJ1-1; 10 nucleotides agree with TRBD1. Per germline, CDR1 KGHSH and CDR2 LQKENI. The V gene end was trimmed by 2 bases and the J gene end by 4 bases; junction bases not matched to a gene: 7. The CDR3 loop spans 16 amino acids. In DNA, the CDR3 is TGTGCCAGCTCACCAAGGGACAGGGGAGGGGGCACTGAAGCTTTCTTT. It encodes CASSPRDRGGGTEAFF.

The chain joins TRBV9 to TRBJ2-3, with TRBD2 matching over 10 bases. The CDR3 consists of 16 residues. CDR1 and CDR2 (germline): SGDLS, YYNGEE. The ends lost 3 bases at V and 5 bases at J; junction bases unmatched: 9. In DNA form, the CDR3 reads TGTGCCAGCAGCGCAGCCGGGACTAGCGAGCGAGATACGCAGTATTTT. Protein sequence: CASSAAGTSERDTQYF.

This chain connects TRBV11-2 to TRBJ2-7, with D possibly matching TRBD1 (5 bases). Trimming cost V 5 bases and J 6 bases, with 14 bases left between them. CDR1 is SGHAT and CDR2 is FQNNGV in the germline V gene. The CDR3 spans 13 residues. The CDR3: CASSGRRGIEQYF. CDR3 DNA: TGTGCCAGCAGCGGTAGAAGGGGCATCGAGCAGTACTTC.

With regard to this clone: Additional DNA sequences in this sample encode the identical CDR3. The chain has TRBV11-3 and TRBJ2-3; 7 bases line up with TRBD2. With 6 bases clipped from V and 0 bases from J, the junction kept 3 bases outside the gene matches. CDR3 size: 14 residues. Germline lookup yields CDR1 SGHNT and CDR2 YENEEA. The CDR3 reads CASSLSGSTDTQYF. The CDR3 nucleotides are TGTGCCAGCAGTCTTAGCGGGAGCACAGATACGCAGTATTTT.

As concerns this clone: Other DNA sequences from this sample encode an identical CDR3 as well. The V and J genes are TRBV7-3 and TRBJ2-1; 11 nucleotides line up with TRBD2. This CDR3 spans 15 amino acids. Germline V lookup: CDR1 SGHTA, CDR2 FQGTGA. With V trimmed by 4 bases and J by 3 bases, 2 bases remained unmatched. CDR3 sequence reads: CASSSTSGIYNEQFF. For the CDR3, the DNA is TGTGCCAGCAGCTCGACTAGCGGGATCTACAATGAGCAGTTCTTC.

This chain joins TRBV11-2 and TRBJ2-5; 8 nucleotides line up with TRBD2. V shed 5 bases, J shed 4 bases, and the junction held 6 bases outside the gene matches. The CDR3 has 14 amino acids. Germline loops: CDR1 SGHAT, CDR2 FQNNGV. This chain's CDR3 is CASSPGTRIETQYF. CDR3 nucleotide sequence: TGTGCCAGCAGCCCGGGGACTAGGATAGAGACCCAGTACTTC. Together with reference TRBV11-2 and TRBJ2-5, the CDR3 gives the full variable domain: EAGVAQSPRYKIIEKRQSVAFWCNPISGHATLYWYQQILGQGPKLLIQFQNNGVVDDSQLPKDRFSAERLKGVDSTLKIQPAKLEDSAVYLCASSPGTRIETQYFGPGTRLLVL.

The gene calls are TRBV5-4 and TRBJ1-2, with 7 nucleotides matching TRBD1. Germline V gene lookup returns CDR1 SGHNT and CDR2 YYREEE (reference sequence). The CDR3 runs 14 residues. V trimming: 4 bases; J trimming: 3 bases; junction bases outside the gene matches: 6. In DNA, the CDR3 is TGTGCCAGCAGCGCTCTCAGGGGGGACTATGGCTACACCTTC. It yields the protein CASSALRGDYGYTF. Based on the CDR3 plus reference TRBV5-4 and TRBJ1-2, the full variable domain is ETGVTQSPTHLIKTRGQQVTLRCSSQSGHNTVSWYQQALGQGPQFIFQYYREEENGRGNFPPRFSGLQFPNYSSELNVNALELDDSALYLCASSALRGDYGYTFGSGTRLTVV.

The V call is TRBV7-8, the J call TRBJ2-3; unclear D gene. Per the germline V gene, CDR1 is SGHVS and CDR2 is FQNEAQ. The ends were cut back, 5 bases at V and 7 bases at J, with 10 bases in the middle. CDR3 length: 12 residues. In DNA, the CDR3 is TGTGCCAGCAGCCCTATTCTCTATACGCAGTATTTT. It is translated as CASSPILYTQYF.

This clone showed up just once. This chain connects TRBV28 to TRBJ2-7; 7 nucleotides line up with TRBD2. J lost 3 bases, V lost 6 bases, and 8 bases had no gene match. This CDR3 spans 14 amino acids. Germline CDR1 is MDHEN and CDR2 is SYDVKM. DNA for the CDR3: TGTGCCAGCAGGGGCAGCGGGGCTGGCTACGAGCAGTACTTC. Protein product: CASRGSGAGYEQYF.

V and J are TRBV28 and TRBJ2-7; maybe TRBD2 (6 bases). This CDR3 comprises 17 residues. With 9 bases removed from V and 7 bases from J, the gap between germline ends came to 31 bases. The germline V gene has CDR1 MDHEN and CDR2 SYDVKM. As DNA, the CDR3 is TGTGCCAGTGGGGCCCCCTCTGGCAGCCGGGGGTTTGGAGAGCAGTACTTC. It translates to CASGAPSGSRGFGEQYF.

The chain is built from TRBV18 and TRBJ2-1, with D perhaps matching TRBD1 (5 bases). Trimming removed 3 bases at V and 11 bases at J, with 17 bases between. This CDR3 spans 14 amino acids. From germline, CDR1 is KGHSH and CDR2 LQKENI. CDR3 sequence reads: CASSPLQQDGQQFF. CDR3 DNA: TGTGCCAGCTCACCGCTACAACAGGACGGACAGCAGTTCTTC.

The V and J genes are TRBV5-1 and TRBJ1-6; tentative D call: TRBD1 (5 bases). The CDR3 is made up of 17 amino acids. Looked up from germline, CDR1 is SGHRS and CDR2 is YFSETQ. With 3 bases removed from V and 8 bases from J, the gap between germline ends came to 21 bases. CDR3 sequence (DNA): TGCGCCAGCAGCTCGGGCCTCTTCGGGACCGAGGATTCACCCCTCCACTTT. Translated, it gives CASSSGLFGTEDSPLHF.

The genes are TRBV4-1 and TRBJ2-5, with D unclear. CDR1 MGHRA and CDR2 YSYEKL come from the germline V gene. V was cut by 4 bases and J by 2 bases, with 17 bases left in between. The CDR3 runs 16 residues. The CDR3 here is CASSLQAAPLQETQYF. DNA for the CDR3: TGCGCCAGCAGCCTCCAGGCGGCGCCCCTACAAGAGACCCAGTACTTC.

This rearrangement joins TRBV2 to TRBJ1-2; D is perhaps TRBD1 (5 bases). The CDR3 extends over 14 amino acids. The ends were cut back, 2 bases at V and 2 bases at J, with 9 bases in the middle. CDR1 is SNHLY and CDR2 is FYNNEI in the germline V gene. The CDR3 DNA reads as TGTGCCAGCAGTGAATCCCCAGGGAACTATGGCTACACCTTC. Translated: CASSESPGNYGYTF. Filled out from reference TRBV2 and TRBJ1-2, the complete variable domain reads EPEVTQTPSHQVTQMGQEVILRCVPISNHLYFYWYRQILGQKVEFLVSFYNNEISEKSEIFDDQFSVERPDGSNFTLKIRSTKLEDSAMYFCASSESPGNYGYTFGSGTRLTVV.

This chain links TRBV19 with TRBJ2-7; 8 bases are a match to TRBD1. Germline V lookup: CDR1 LNHDA, CDR2 SQIVND (reference sequence). V lost 7 bases and J lost 4; bases outside the gene matches: 6. The CDR3 is made up of 13 amino acids. CDR3 sequence: CASKRGTGYEQYF. CDR3 sequence (DNA): TGTGCCAGTAAGAGGGGGACAGGTTACGAGCAGTACTTC. Combining the CDR3 with reference TRBV19 and TRBJ2-7 gives the whole variable domain DGGITQSPKYLFRKEGQNVTLSCEQNLNHDAMYWYRQDPGQGLRLIYYSQIVNDFQKGDIAEGYSVSREKKESFPLTVTSAQKNPTAFYLCASKRGTGYEQYFGPGTRLTVT.

The chain links TRBV11-1 to TRBJ2-3; D could derive from TRBD1 or TRBD2 (7 bases each). V shed 4 bases and J shed 0 bases, with 14 bases lying between them. The CDR3 sequence is 16 residues long. Germline V lookup: CDR1 SGHAT, CDR2 FQDESV (reference sequence). The CDR3: CASSSQGGLSTDTQYF. For the CDR3, the DNA is TGTGCCAGCAGCTCGCAGGGGGGGCTCAGCACAGATACGCAGTATTTT.

The chain combines TRBV28 with TRBJ2-7, with TRBD2 matching 7 bases. Germline loops: CDR1 MDHEN, CDR2 SYDVKM. This CDR3 spans 11 amino acids. V shed 8 bases and J 12 bases; nucleotides not matched to a gene: 10. The CDR3 DNA is TGTGCCAGCGGGAGGGCAACTCGTAGGTACTTC. Residues: CASGRATRRYF.

The CDR3 sequence is CASSNTREGNEQFF. The CDR3 DNA reads as TGTGCCAGCTCCAACACCCGGGAGGGCAATGAGCAGTTCTTC. The V gene is TRBV18, the J gene TRBJ2-1; the match to TRBD2 covers 8 bases. Germline V gives CDR1 KGHSH, CDR2 LQKENI. V lost 6 bases and J lost 6; bases outside the gene matches: 7. This CDR3 is 14 amino acids long.

This clone was counted a single time. The V gene is TRBV5-4, the J gene TRBJ2-7, with 12 bases lining up with TRBD2. Germline CDR1 SGHNT, CDR2 YYREEE (reference sequence). The trim removed 5 bases at V and 6 bases at J, leaving 6 bases unmatched. The CDR3 is 14 amino acids. The CDR3 DNA follows: TGTGCCAGCAGTCGGACTAGCGGGATCTCCGAGCAGTACTTC. Its protein is CASSRTSGISEQYF.

The chain uses TRBV19 and TRBJ1-1, with 7 bases fitting TRBD1. CDR1 is LNHDA and CDR2 is SQIVND in the germline V gene (reference sequence). V lost 0 bases, J lost 1 base, and 11 bases stayed unmatched. The CDR3 is 18 residues long. CDR3 sequence reads: CASSIDYGTVSPNTEAFF. For the CDR3, the DNA is TGTGCCAGTAGTATAGATTACGGGACAGTGAGTCCGAACACTGAAGCTTTCTTT.